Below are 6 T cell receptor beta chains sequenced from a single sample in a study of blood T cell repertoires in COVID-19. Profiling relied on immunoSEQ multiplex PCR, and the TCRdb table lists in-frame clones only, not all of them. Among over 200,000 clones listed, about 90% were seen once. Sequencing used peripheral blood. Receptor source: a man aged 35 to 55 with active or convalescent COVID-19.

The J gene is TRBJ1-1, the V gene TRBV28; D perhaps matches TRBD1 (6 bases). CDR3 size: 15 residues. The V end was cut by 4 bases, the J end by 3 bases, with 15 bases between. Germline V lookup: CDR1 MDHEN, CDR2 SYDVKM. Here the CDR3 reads CASSSSGVAYTEAFF. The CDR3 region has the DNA TGTGCCAGCAGTTCCTCAGGGGTGGCGTACACTGAAGCTTTCTTT.

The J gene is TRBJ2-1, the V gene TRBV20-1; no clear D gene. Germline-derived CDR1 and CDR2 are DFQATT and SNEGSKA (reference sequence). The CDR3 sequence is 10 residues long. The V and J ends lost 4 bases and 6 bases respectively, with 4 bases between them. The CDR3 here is CSATGNEQFF. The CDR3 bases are TGCAGTGCTACGGGCAATGAGCAGTTCTTC.

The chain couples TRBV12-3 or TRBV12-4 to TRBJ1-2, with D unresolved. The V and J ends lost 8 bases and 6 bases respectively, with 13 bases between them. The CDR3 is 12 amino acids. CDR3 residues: CASQPPRDGYTF. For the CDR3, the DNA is TGTGCCAGCCAACCGCCTCGGGATGGCTACACCTTC.

The CDR3 protein is CASSSHNGENTEAFF. CDR3 nucleotide sequence: TGTGCCAGCAGCTCGCACAACGGGGAAAACACTGAAGCTTTCTTT. The genes are TRBV6-5 and TRBJ1-1, with D uncertain. Germline CDR1 reads MNHEY; CDR2 reads SVGAGI. The CDR3 is 15 amino acids. Trimming shortened V by 6 bases and J by 2 bases, and 16 bases separated the two germline ends.

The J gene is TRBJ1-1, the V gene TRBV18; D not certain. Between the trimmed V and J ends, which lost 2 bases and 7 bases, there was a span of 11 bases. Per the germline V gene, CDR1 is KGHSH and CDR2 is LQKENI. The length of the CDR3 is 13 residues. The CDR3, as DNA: TGTGCCAGCTCACCAAGGAGTGACCTTGAAGCTTTCTTT. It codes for CASSPRSDLEAFF.

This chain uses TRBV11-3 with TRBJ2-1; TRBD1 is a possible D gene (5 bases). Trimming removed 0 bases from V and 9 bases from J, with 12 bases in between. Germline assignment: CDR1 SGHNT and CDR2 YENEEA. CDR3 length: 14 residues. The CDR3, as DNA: TGTGCCAGCAGCTTAGATCGAGCAAGGGGTGAGCAGTTCTTC. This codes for CASSLDRARGEQFF.